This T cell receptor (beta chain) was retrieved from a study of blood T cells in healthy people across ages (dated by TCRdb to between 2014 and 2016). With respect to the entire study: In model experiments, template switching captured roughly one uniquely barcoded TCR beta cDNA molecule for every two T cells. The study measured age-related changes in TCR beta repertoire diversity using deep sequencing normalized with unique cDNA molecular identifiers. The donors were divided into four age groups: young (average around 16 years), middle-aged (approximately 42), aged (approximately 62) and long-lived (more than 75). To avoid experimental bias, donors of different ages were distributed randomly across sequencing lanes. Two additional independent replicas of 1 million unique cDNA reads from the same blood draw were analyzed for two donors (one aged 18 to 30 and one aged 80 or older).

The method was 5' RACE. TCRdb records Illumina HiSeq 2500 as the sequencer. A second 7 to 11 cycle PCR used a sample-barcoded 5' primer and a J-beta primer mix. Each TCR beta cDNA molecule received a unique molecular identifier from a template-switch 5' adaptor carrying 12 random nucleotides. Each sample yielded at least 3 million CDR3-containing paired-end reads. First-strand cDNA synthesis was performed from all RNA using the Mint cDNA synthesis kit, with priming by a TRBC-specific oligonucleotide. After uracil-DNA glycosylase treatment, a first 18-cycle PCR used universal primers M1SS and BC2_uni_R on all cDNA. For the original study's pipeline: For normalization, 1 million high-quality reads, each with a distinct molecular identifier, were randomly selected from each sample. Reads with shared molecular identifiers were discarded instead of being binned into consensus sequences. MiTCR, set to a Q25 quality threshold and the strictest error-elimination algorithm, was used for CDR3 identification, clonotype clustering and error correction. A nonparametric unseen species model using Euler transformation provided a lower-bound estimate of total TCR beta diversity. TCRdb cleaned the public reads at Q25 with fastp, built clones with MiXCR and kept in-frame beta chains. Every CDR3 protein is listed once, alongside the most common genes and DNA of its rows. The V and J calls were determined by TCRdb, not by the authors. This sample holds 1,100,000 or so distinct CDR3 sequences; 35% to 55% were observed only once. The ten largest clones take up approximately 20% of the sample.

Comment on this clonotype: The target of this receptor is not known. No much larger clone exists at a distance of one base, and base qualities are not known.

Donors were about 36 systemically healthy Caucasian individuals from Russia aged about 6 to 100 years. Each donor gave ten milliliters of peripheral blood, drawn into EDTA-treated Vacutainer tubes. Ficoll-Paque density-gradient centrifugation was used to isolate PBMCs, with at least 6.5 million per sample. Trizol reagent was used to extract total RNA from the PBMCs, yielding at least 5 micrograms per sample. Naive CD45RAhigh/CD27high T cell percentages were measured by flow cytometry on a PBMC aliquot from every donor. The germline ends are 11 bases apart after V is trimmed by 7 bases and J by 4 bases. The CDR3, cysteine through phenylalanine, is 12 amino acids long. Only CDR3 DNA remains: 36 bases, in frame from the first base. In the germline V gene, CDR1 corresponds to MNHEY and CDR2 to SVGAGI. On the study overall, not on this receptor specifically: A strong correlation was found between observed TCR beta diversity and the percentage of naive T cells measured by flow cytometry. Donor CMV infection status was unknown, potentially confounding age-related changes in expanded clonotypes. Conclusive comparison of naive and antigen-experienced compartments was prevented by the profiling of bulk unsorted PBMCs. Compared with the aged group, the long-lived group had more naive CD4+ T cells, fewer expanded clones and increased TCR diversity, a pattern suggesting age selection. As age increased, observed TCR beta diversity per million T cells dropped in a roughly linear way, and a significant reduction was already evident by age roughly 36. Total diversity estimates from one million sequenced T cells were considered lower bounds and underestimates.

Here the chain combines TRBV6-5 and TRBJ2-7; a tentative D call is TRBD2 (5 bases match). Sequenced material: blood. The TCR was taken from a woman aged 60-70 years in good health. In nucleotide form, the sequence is TGTGCCAGCATTGGCGGGTATTACGAGCAGTACTTC. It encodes CASIGGYYEQYF.